This entry lists 27 T cell receptor beta chains sequenced from one sample in a study of blood T cells in healthy people across ages. Together with a sample-barcoded 5' primer, a J-beta primer mix was included in a second PCR lasting roughly 7 to 11 cycles. TCRdb called the 5' RACE reads again in MiXCR, with one record for every CDR3 protein. Among roughly 700,000 distinct CDR3 sequences, around half were seen once, and the ten largest hold about a third. Sequences were obtained from blood. The receptors come from an older woman in good health.

J is TRBJ2-1 and V is TRBV10-3; weak D call: TRBD2 (6 bases). The CDR3 has 16 amino acids. Between the trimmed V and J ends, which lost 5 bases and 5 bases, there was a span of 19 bases. From germline, CDR1 is ENHRY and CDR2 SYGVKD. CDR3 amino acids: CAISPFLAQINNEQFF. CDR3 nucleotide sequence: TGTGCCATCAGTCCTTTCCTAGCGCAAATAAACAATGAGCAGTTCTTC.

This clonotype was seen more than once but under ten times. The chain carries TRBV5-4 and TRBJ2-1, with TRBD2 identical over 13 bases. Germline values: CDR1 SGHNT, CDR2 YYREEE (reference sequence). This CDR3 has 16 residues. Trimming at V came to 4 bases and at J to 7 bases, leaving 8 bases not matched to a gene. The CDR3 region is CASSLGLAGVTNEQFF. The CDR3 coding sequence is TGTGCCAGCAGCCTAGGACTAGCGGGAGTTACAAATGAGCAGTTCTTC.

This clonotype was seen a handful of times. V and J are TRBV5-1 and TRBJ2-7, with 8 bases matching TRBD1. Germline CDR1 is SGHRS and CDR2 is YFSETQ. This CDR3 is 14 amino acids long. The trim removed 4 bases at V and 7 bases at J, leaving 10 bases unmatched. CDR3 sequence: CASSPGQGSEEQYF. CDR3 in DNA: TGCGCCAGCAGCCCCGGACAGGGTTCGGAAGAGCAGTACTTC.

This clonotype was observed a handful of times. The V call is TRBV20-1, the J call TRBJ2-7; 10 bases align to TRBD2. With V trimmed by 5 bases and J by 2 bases, 3 bases remained unmatched. The CDR3 spans 13 residues. Germline-derived CDR1 and CDR2 are DFQATT and SNEGSKA (reference sequence). DNA for the CDR3: TGCAGTGCTCTGACTAGCGGGCCCTACGAGCAGTACTTC. Protein: CSALTSGPYEQYF.

A few counts support this clonotype. This chain joins TRBV27 and TRBJ2-1; 8 bases map to TRBD1. The J call is uncertain, as TRBJ2-7 better fits the DNA end. Per the germline V gene, CDR1 is MNHEY and CDR2 is SMNVEV (reference sequence). The length of the CDR3 is 13 residues. CDR3 residues: CARRDRFPLEQYF. CDR3 DNA: TGTGCCAGGAGGGACAGGTTCCCCCTCGAGCAGTACTTC.

This chain connects TRBV30 to TRBJ2-7; the match to TRBD2 covers 10 bases. Germline V gene data show CDR1 as GTSNPN and CDR2 as SVGIG (reference sequence). The CDR3 has 16 amino acids. V shed 0 bases and J 4 bases; nucleotides not matched to a gene: 9. This chain's CDR3 is CAWSVKAGGPRYEQYF. In DNA, the CDR3 is TGTGCCTGGAGTGTAAAAGCGGGAGGGCCGCGGTACGAGCAGTACTTC.

This clonotype occurred a few times. V and J are TRBV3-1 and TRBJ2-5; perhaps TRBD2 as D (6 bases). Judging by the DNA end, TRBJ2-7 fits better; the J call may be wrong. This CDR3 has 11 residues. Germline V gene sequence: CDR1 LGHDT, CDR2 YNNKEL (reference sequence). The chain's CDR3 is CASGGISEQYF. DNA for the CDR3: TGTGCCAGCGGGGGGATTTCCGAGCAGTACTTC.

This chain joins TRBV20-1 and TRBJ2-3, with 7 bases fitting TRBD1. Germline CDR1 is DFQATT and CDR2 is SNEGSKA (reference sequence). V trimming: 3 bases; J trimming: 3 bases; junction bases outside the gene matches: 15. CDR3 length: 17 amino acids. As DNA, the CDR3 is TGCAGTGCTAGGCTACGGGACCCACAGGGGATAACAGATACGCAGTATTTT. Its protein is CSARLRDPQGITDTQYF.

This clonotype was observed a single time. The rearrangement uses TRBV9 and TRBJ2-1; 9 nucleotides align to TRBD2. This CDR3 spans 15 amino acids. Germline-derived CDR1 and CDR2 are SGDLS and YYNGEE. The V and J ends lost 4 bases and 4 bases, in that order; junction bases with no gene match: 6. CDR3 DNA sequence: TGTGCCAGCAGCCCCCGACTAGCGGAATACAATGAGCAGTTCTTC. Protein sequence: CASSPRLAEYNEQFF.

This clonotype was observed a handful of times. The chain links TRBV7-9 to TRBJ2-1; D unresolved. The germline V gene has CDR1 SEHNR and CDR2 FQNEAQ (reference sequence). V was trimmed by 4 bases and J by 7 bases, leaving 8 bases between them. The CDR3 is made up of 12 amino acids. Here the CDR3 DNA reads TGTGCCAGCAGCTCCTCGCTTAATGAGCAGTTCTTC. Amino acids: CASSSSLNEQFF.

The V and J genes are TRBV7-9 and TRBJ1-1; D not resolved. The CDR3 has 16 residues. The ends were cut back, 4 bases at V and 3 bases at J, with 18 bases in the middle. Germline V CDR1 and CDR2: SEHNR, FQNEAQ (reference sequence). The CDR3 loop reads CASSSFTVLSDTEAFF. The CDR3 nucleotides read TGTGCCAGCAGCTCCTTTACAGTTCTTTCGGACACTGAAGCTTTCTTT.

The V and J genes are TRBV5-1 and TRBJ2-7; possibly TRBD1 for D (6 bases). The V end was cut by 3 bases, the J end by 2 bases, with 12 bases between. There are 14 residues in the CDR3. CDR1 is SGHRS, CDR2 YFSETQ, per germline. As DNA, the CDR3 is TGCGCCAGCAGCTCAGGGGTCGCCCCCTACGAGCAGTACTTC. This encodes CASSSGVAPYEQYF.

V usage is TRBV2 and J usage is TRBJ2-7; 9 bases are a match to TRBD2. The CDR3 has 15 residues. Germline lookup yields CDR1 SNHLY and CDR2 FYNNEI. V trimming: 2 bases; J trimming: 6 bases; junction bases outside the gene matches: 8. The CDR3 DNA sequence: TGTGCCAGCAGTGAATGGGGTAGCGGGAGCTCCGAGCAGTACTTC. Amino acids: CASSEWGSGSSEQYF.

This clonotype has a handful of counts. The rearrangement uses TRBV6-6 and TRBJ2-1, with TRBD2 matching over 9 bases. There are 12 residues in the CDR3. Trimming removed 8 bases from V and 4 bases from J; junction bases left unmatched: 0. Per germline, CDR1 MNHNY and CDR2 SVGAGI (reference sequence). CDR3 DNA sequence: TGTGCCAGCCTAGCGGGATACAATGAGCAGTTCTTC. Translated: CASLAGYNEQFF.

The chain employs TRBV25-1 and TRBJ2-3, with 8 bases fitting TRBD2. This CDR3 is 14 amino acids long. CDR1 is MGHDK and CDR2 is SYGVNS in the germline V gene. The J segment lost 6 bases and the V segment lost 9 bases, leaving 11 bases of the junction unmatched. CDR3 residues: CASSSSGRGDTQYF. Written as DNA, the CDR3 is TGTGCCAGTTCCTCAAGCGGGAGAGGGGATACGCAGTATTTT.

This sequence joins TRBV10-3 and TRBJ2-5; tentatively, D is TRBD1 (6 bases). Trimming removed 0 bases from V and 5 bases from J, with 10 bases in between. This CDR3 comprises 14 residues. Germline loops: CDR1 ENHRY, CDR2 SYGVKD. The CDR3 sequence: CAISESSGVETQYF. For the CDR3, the DNA is TGTGCCATCAGTGAGTCGTCAGGGGTGGAGACCCAGTACTTC.

This clonotype came up a few times. V gene TRBV3-1 combines with J gene TRBJ2-1; D possibly matches TRBD1 or TRBD2 (5 bases each). Between the trimmed V and J ends, which lost 5 bases and 5 bases, there was a span of 19 bases. The CDR3 covers 16 residues. Germline CDR1 LGHDT, CDR2 YNNKEL (reference sequence). The CDR3 DNA is TGTGCCAGCAGCACAATTACCGGGACCGCTCACAATGAGCAGTTCTTC. Translated: CASSTITGTAHNEQFF.

The chain employs TRBV4-2 and TRBJ2-7; 7 positions agree with TRBD1. Germline loops: CDR1 LGHNA, CDR2 YNFKEQ. V dropped 4 bases and J dropped 2; count of bases not matched to a gene: 5. There are 14 residues in the CDR3. In nucleotides, the CDR3 is TGTGCCAGCAGCCCACAGGGGCAACCCTACGAGCAGTACTTC. This codes for CASSPQGQPYEQYF.

This clonotype was seen only a few times. The genes are TRBV2 and TRBJ2-3; 7 bases are a match to TRBD2. V gave up 6 bases and J gave up 5 bases; unmatched junction bases: 2. The CDR3 is 12 residues long. CDR1 and CDR2 (germline): SNHLY, FYNNEI. The CDR3 bases are TGTGCCAGCAGCGGACTAGTAGATACGCAGTATTTT. Translation: CASSGLVDTQYF.

This clonotype has just a few counts. The chain combines TRBV6-2 or TRBV6-3 with TRBJ2-6, with 8 positions matching TRBD1. The trim removed 7 bases at V and 0 bases at J, leaving 8 bases unmatched. In germline, CDR1 is MNHEY, CDR2 SVGEGT. The CDR3 consists of 17 residues. For the CDR3, the DNA is TGTGCCAGCACCCCGGGACAGGCCATCTCTGGGGCCAACGTCCTGACTTTC. Protein: CASTPGQAISGANVLTF.

This clonotype was counted at least ten times. The chain couples TRBV4-2 to TRBJ2-7; 8 nucleotides match TRBD1. CDR1 is LGHNA and CDR2 is YNFKEQ in the germline V gene. The V gene end was trimmed by 4 bases and the J gene end by 5 bases; junction bases not matched to a gene: 7. The CDR3 has 14 residues. The CDR3 coding sequence is TGTGCCAGCAGCCCCCGGACAGGGTGGGACGAGCAGTACTTC. Translating gives CASSPRTGWDEQYF.

This clonotype came up many times. The chain has TRBV6-5 and TRBJ2-1; 8 nucleotides line up with TRBD2. The junction had 7 bases not matched to a gene; V was cut back by 6 bases and J by 3 bases. The germline CDR1 and CDR2 sequences are MNHEY and SVGAGI. The CDR3 sequence is 15 residues long. CDR3 loop: CASRSEAGVYNEQFF. The CDR3 coding sequence is TGTGCCAGCAGATCAGAAGCGGGGGTCTACAATGAGCAGTTCTTC.

This chain joins TRBV9 and TRBJ2-1; D is undetermined. V lost 0 bases to trimming and J lost 0 bases, with 16 bases between them. The germline V gene has CDR1 SGDLS and CDR2 YYNGEE. The CDR3 length is 18 residues. This CDR3 reads CASSVGADPRSSYNEQFF. DNA for the CDR3: TGTGCCAGCAGCGTAGGGGCAGATCCGAGGAGCTCCTACAATGAGCAGTTCTTC.

The sample holds many counts of this clonotype. The chain recombines TRBV27 with TRBJ2-3, with 7 bases identical to TRBD2. This CDR3 is 14 amino acids long. Germline assignment: CDR1 MNHEY and CDR2 SMNVEV (reference sequence). Unmatched junction bases numbered 5, after V lost 3 bases and J lost 5 bases. CDR3 bases: TGTGCCAGCAGTTTTCGACTAGCTGGAGATACGCAGTATTTT. This gives the protein CASSFRLAGDTQYF.

J is TRBJ2-3 and V is TRBV25-1, with D unresolved. Germline assignment: CDR1 MGHDK and CDR2 SYGVNS. This CDR3 has 14 amino acids. Between the trimmed V and J ends, which lost 4 bases and 7 bases, there was a span of 15 bases. DNA for the CDR3: TGTGCCAGCAGTGTGAGGTTGTCTTCTAATACGCAGTATTTT. Its translation: CASSVRLSSNTQYF.

This clonotype turned up a few times. The chain carries TRBV9 and TRBJ2-1, with 8 bases that match TRBD1. The CDR3 extends over 14 amino acids. After removal of 1 base from V and 5 bases from J, the junction contained 2 bases not matched to a gene. Germline V gives CDR1 SGDLS, CDR2 YYNGEE. CDR3 sequence reads: CASSVQGANNEQFF. In DNA, the CDR3 is TGTGCCAGCAGCGTACAGGGGGCCAACAATGAGCAGTTCTTC.

This clonotype has a handful of counts. The genes are TRBV12-3 or TRBV12-4 and TRBJ1-1; D ambiguous. The CDR3 sequence is 14 residues long. V shed 7 bases and J shed 0 bases, with 12 bases lying between them. CDR3 loop: CASTLVGLNTEAFF. The CDR3 DNA follows: TGTGCCAGCACCTTGGTGGGGTTGAACACTGAAGCTTTCTTT.